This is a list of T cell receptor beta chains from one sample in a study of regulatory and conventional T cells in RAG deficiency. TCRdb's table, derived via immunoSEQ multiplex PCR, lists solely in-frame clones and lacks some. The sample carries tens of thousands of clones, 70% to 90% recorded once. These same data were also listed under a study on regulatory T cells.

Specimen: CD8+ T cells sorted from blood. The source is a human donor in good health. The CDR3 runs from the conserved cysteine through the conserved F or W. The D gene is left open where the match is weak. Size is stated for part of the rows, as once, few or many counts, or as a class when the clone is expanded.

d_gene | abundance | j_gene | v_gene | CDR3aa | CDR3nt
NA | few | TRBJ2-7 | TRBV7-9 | CASSSETGYEQYF | TGTGCCAGCAGCAGCGAAACAGGCTACGAGCAGTACTTC
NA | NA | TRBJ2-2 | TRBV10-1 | CASSESREVGELFF | TGCGCCAGCAGTGAGTCGAGGGAGGTCGGGGAGCTGTTTTTT
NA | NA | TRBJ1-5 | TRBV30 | CAWSGNSNQPQHF | TGTGCCTGGAGTGGCAATAGCAATCAGCCCCAGCATTTT
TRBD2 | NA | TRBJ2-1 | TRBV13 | CASSVTSGGYNEQFF | TGTGCCAGCAGCGTGACTAGCGGGGGCTACAATGAGCAGTTCTTC
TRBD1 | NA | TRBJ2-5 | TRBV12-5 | CASGTTGDMTQYF | TGTGCTAGTGGTACGACAGGGGATATGACCCAGTACTTC
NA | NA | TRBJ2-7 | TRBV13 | CASSSTETYEQYF | TGTGCCAGCAGCTCGACCGAAACCTACGAGCAGTACTTC
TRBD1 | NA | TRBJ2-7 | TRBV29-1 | CSPGLRDRYYEQYF | TGCAGCCCGGGCCTCCGGGACAGGTACTACGAGCAGTACTTC
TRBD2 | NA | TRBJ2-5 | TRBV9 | CASSQLAGELETQYF | TGTGCCAGCAGTCAACTAGCGGGAGAGCTGGAGACCCAGTACTTC
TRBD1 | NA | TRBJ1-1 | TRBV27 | CASSSGDRHTEAFF | TGTGCCAGCAGTTCCGGGGACAGACACACTGAAGCTTTCTTT
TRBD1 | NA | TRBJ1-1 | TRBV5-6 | CASSFPSGQGLTEAFF | TGTGCCAGCAGCTTCCCCTCAGGACAGGGTCTCACTGAAGCTTTCTTT
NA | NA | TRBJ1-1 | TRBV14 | CASSQDSFQPPEAFF | TGTGCCAGCAGCCAAGATTCGTTTCAACCCCCTGAAGCTTTCTTT
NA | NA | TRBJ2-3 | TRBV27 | CASSLGGTDTQYF | TGTGCCAGCAGTTTGGGTGGCACAGATACGCAGTATTTT
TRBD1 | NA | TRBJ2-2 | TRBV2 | CASSVSTGGAEANTGELFF | TGTGCCAGCAGTGTTTCGACAGGGGGCGCGGAGGCGAACACCGGGGAGCTGTTTTTT
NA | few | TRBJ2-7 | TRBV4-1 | CASSQDPGEKVYEQYF | TGTGCCAGCAGCCAAGATCCCGGGGAGAAAGTCTACGAGCAGTACTTC
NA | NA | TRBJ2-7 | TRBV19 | CASSISSGSYEQYF | TGTGCCAGTAGTATCAGTAGCGGATCCTACGAGCAGTACTTC
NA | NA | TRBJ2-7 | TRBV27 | CASSPGKHYEQYF | TGTGCCAGCAGCCCCGGGAAGCACTACGAGCAGTACTTC
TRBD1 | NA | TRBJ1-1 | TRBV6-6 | CASSYSRQGAPPEAFF | TGTGCCAGCAGTTACTCCCGGCAGGGGGCCCCTCCTGAAGCTTTCTTT
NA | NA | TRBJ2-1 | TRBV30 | CAWSVAFYNEQFF | TGTGCCTGGAGTGTAGCCTTTTACAATGAGCAGTTCTTC
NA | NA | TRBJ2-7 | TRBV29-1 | CSVEAPDSYEQYF | TGCAGCGTTGAAGCCCCGGACAGCTACGAGCAGTACTTC
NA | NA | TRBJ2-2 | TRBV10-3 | CAISESQSQNTGELFF | TGTGCCATCAGTGAGTCCCAGAGCCAGAACACCGGGGAGCTGTTTTTT
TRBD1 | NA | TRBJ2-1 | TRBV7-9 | CASSLGGQGGTEQFF | TGTGCCAGCAGCTTAGGGGGACAGGGCGGAACTGAGCAGTTCTTC
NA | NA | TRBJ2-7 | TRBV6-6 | CASSPRGANEQYF | TGTGCCAGCTCACCCAGAGGTGCCAACGAGCAGTACTTC
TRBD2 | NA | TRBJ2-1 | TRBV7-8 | CASSLDTSGNEQFF | TGTGCCAGCAGCCTAGACACTAGCGGGAATGAGCAGTTCTTC
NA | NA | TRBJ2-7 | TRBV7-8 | CASSLPAAGGYEQYF | TGTGCCAGCAGCTTGCCAGCGGCAGGTGGCTACGAGCAGTACTTC
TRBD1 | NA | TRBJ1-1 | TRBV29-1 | CSVEGAGGEIVTEAFF | TGCAGCGTTGAAGGGGCAGGGGGCGAGATAGTCACTGAAGCTTTCTTT
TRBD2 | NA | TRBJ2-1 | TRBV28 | CASSLFRLAGNEQFF | TGTGCCAGCAGTTTATTTAGACTAGCGGGGAATGAGCAGTTCTTC
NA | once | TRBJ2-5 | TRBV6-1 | CASSPMDYQETQYF | TGTGCCAGCAGCCCTATGGACTATCAAGAGACCCAGTACTTC
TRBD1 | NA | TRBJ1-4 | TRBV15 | CATSSHSGGKGEKLFF | TGTGCCACCAGCAGTCACTCAGGGGGCAAGGGGGAAAAACTGTTTTTT
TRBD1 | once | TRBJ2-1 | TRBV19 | CASSTTPGQYNEQFF | TGTGCCAGTAGTACCACACCGGGACAGTACAATGAGCAGTTCTTC
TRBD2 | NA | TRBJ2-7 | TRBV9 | CASSVGSGRLYEQYF | TGTGCCAGCAGCGTAGGAAGCGGGAGGTTATACGAGCAGTACTTC
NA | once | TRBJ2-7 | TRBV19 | CASSPGAGSYEQYF | TGTGCCAGTAGTCCGGGAGCGGGCTCCTACGAGCAGTACTTC
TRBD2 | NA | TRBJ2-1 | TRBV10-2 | CASSEGAGGAEQFF | TGCGCCAGCAGTGAAGGAGCGGGAGGGGCTGAGCAGTTCTTC
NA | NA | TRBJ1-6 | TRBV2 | CASSEGRPYNSPLHF | TGTGCCAGCAGTGAAGGACGGCCCTATAATTCACCCCTCCACTTT
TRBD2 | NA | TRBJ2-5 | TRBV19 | CASSARLAKYQETQYF | TGTGCCAGTAGTGCCCGACTAGCAAAGTACCAAGAGACCCAGTACTTC
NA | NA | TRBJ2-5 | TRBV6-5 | CASSYGTIDGETQYF | TGTGCCAGCAGTTACGGGACGATCGATGGTGAGACCCAGTACTTC
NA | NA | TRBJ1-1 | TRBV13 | CASSLGAEGGTEAFF | TGTGCCAGCAGCTTAGGTGCGGAAGGGGGGACTGAAGCTTTCTTT
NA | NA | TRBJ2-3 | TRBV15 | CATSRGSWPSTDTQYF | TGTGCCACCAGCAGAGGATCCTGGCCAAGCACAGATACGCAGTATTTT
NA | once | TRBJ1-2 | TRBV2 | CASSFNPPSYGYTF | TGTGCCAGCAGTTTTAACCCACCATCCTATGGCTACACCTTC
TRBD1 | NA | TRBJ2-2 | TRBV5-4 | CASSSDRATGELFF | TGTGCCAGCAGCTCGGACAGGGCAACCGGGGAGCTGTTTTTT